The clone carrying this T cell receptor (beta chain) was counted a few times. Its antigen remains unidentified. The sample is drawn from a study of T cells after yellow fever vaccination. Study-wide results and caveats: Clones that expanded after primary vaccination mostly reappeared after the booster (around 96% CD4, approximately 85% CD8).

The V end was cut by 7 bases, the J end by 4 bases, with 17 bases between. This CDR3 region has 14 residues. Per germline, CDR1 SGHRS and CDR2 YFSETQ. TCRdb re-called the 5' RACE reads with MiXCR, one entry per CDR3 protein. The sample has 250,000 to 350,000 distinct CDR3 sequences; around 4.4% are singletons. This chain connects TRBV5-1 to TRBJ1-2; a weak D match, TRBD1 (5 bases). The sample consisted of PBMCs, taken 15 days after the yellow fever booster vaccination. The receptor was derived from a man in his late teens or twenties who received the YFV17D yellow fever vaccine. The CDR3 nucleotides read TGCGCCAGCGGCCCCGGGGACTACTCCTATGGCTACACCTTC. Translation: CASGPGDYSYGYTF.